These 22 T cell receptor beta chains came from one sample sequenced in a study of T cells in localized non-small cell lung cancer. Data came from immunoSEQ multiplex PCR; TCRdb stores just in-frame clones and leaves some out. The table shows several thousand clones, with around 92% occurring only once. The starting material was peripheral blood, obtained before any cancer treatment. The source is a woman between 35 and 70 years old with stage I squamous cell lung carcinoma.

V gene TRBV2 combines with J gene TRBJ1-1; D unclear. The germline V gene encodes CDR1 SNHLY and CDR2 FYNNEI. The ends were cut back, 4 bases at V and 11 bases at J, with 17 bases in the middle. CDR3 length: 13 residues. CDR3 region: CASSAGTAAAAFF. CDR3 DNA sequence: TGTGCCAGCAGTGCCGGAACCGCCGCGGCGGCTTTCTTT.

The CDR3: CSVEESKGPDTQYF. The CDR3 coding sequence is TGCAGCGTTGAAGAGAGTAAAGGGCCGGATACGCAGTATTTT. The J gene is TRBJ2-3, the V gene TRBV29-1; no reliable D call. Trimming stripped 0 bases from V and 6 bases from J, with 13 bases between. The germline CDR1 and CDR2 sequences are SQVTM and ANQGSEA. CDR3 size: 14 residues.

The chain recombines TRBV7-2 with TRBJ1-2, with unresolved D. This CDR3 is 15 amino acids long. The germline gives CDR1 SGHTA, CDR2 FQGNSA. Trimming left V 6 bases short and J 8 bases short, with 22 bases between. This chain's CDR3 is CASSQDGTPQWGYTF. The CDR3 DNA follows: TGTGCCAGCAGTCAAGACGGAACACCTCAGTGGGGCTACACCTTC.

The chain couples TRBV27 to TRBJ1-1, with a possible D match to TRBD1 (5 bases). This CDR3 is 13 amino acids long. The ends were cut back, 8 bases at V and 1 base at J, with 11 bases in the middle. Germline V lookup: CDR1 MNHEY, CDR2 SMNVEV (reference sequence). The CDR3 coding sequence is TGTGCCAGCGGGGCCGGGGGGAACACTGAAGCTTTCTTT. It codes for CASGAGGNTEAFF.

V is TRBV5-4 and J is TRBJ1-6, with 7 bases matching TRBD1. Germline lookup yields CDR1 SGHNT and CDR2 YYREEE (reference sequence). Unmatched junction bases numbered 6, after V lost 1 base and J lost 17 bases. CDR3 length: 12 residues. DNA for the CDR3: TGTGCCAGCAGCTTGCGTGGGGGGACAGTCCACTTT. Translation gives CASSLRGGTVHF. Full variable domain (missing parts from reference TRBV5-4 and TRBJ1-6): ETGVTQSPTHLIKTRGQQVTLRCSSQSGHNTVSWYQQALGQGPQFIFQYYREEENGRGNFPPRFSGLQFPNYSSELNVNALELDDSALYLCASSLRGGTVHFGNGTRLTVT.

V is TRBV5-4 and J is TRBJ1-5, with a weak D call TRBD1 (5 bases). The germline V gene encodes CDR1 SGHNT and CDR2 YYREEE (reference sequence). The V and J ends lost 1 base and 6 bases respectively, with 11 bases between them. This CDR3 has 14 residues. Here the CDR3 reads CASSLIGDGQPQHF. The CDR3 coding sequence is TGTGCCAGCAGCTTGATAGGGGATGGTCAGCCCCAGCATTTT.

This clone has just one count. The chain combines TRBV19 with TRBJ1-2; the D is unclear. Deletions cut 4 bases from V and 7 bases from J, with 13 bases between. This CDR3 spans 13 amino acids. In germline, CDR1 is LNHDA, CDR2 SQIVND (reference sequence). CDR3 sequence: CASSTTSMAGYTF. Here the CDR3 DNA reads TGTGCCAGTAGTACAACATCTATGGCTGGCTACACCTTC.

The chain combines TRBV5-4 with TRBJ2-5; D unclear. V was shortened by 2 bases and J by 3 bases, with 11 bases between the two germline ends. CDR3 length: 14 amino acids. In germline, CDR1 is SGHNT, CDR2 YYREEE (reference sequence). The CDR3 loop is CASSLGIAEETQYF. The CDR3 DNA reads TGTGCCAGCAGCTTAGGAATCGCCGAAGAGACCCAGTACTTC.

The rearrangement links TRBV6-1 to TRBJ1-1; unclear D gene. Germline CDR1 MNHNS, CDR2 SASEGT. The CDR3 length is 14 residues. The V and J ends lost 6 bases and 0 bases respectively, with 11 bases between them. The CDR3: CASSAFLLNTEAFF. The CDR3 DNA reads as TGTGCCAGCAGCGCGTTTCTCCTGAACACTGAAGCTTTCTTT.

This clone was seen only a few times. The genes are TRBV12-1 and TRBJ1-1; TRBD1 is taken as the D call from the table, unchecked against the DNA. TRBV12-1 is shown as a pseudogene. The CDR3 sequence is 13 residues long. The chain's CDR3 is CASSFAGTGGTFF. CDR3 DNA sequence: TGTGCCAGCAGCTTTGCCGGGACAGGGGGAACTTTCTTT.

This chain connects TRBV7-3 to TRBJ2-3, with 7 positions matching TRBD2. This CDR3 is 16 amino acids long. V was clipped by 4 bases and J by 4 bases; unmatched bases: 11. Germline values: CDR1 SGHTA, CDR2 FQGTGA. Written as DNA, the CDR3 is TGTGCCAGCAGCTCCTGGACTAGAGATCTGGCAGATACGCAGTATTTT. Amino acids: CASSSWTRDLADTQYF.

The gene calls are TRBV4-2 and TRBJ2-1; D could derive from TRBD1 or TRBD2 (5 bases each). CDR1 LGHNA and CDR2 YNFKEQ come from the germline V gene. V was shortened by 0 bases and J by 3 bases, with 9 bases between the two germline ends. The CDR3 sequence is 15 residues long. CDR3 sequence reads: CASSQEGTDYNEQFF. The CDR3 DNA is TGTGCCAGCAGCCAAGAGGGGACGGACTACAATGAGCAGTTCTTC.

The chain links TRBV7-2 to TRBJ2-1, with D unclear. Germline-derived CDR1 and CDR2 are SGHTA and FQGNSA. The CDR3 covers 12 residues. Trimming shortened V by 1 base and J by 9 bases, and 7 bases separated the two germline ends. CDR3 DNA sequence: TGTGCCAGCAGCTTAGTCAGTACTGAGCAGTTCTTC. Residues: CASSLVSTEQFF.

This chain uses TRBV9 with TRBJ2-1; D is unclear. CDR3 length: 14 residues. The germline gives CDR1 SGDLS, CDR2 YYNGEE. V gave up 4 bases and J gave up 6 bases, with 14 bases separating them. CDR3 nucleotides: TGTGCCAGCAGCCCCAGTCCTAGTTTCAATGAGCAGTTCTTC. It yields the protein CASSPSPSFNEQFF. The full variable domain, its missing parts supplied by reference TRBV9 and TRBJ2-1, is DSGVTQTPKHLITATGQRVTLRCSPRSGDLSVYWYQQSLDQGLQFLIQYYNGEERAKGNILERFSAQQFPDLHSELNLSSLELGDSALYFCASSPSPSFNEQFFGPGTRLTVL.

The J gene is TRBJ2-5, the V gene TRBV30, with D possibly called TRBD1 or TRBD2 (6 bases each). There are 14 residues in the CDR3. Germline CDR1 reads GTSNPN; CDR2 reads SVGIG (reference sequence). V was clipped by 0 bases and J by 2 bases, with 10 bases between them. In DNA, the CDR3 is TGTGCCTGGAGTGTAGGGGGGAGTCAAGAGACCCAGTACTTC. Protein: CAWSVGGSQETQYF.

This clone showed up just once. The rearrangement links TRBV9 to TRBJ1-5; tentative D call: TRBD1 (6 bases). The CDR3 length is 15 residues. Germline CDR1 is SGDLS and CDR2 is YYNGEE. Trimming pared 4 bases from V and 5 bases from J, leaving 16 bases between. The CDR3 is CASSSLGGADQPQHF. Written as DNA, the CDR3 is TGTGCCAGCAGCTCTCTGGGGGGGGCAGATCAGCCCCAGCATTTT.

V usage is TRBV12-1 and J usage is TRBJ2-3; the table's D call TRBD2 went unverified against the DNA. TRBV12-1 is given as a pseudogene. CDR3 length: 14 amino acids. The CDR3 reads CASSSRLDIDTQYF. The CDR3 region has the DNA TGTGCCAGCAGCTCCAGACTAGATATTGATACGCAGTATTTT.

CDR3 coding DNA: TGTGCCAGCAGCCCCACGGTAGTACAGCCCCAGCATTTT. Its protein is CASSPTVVQPQHF. The genes are TRBV6-6 and TRBJ1-5; no clear D gene. The CDR3 is 13 residues long. The V gene lost 6 bases and the J gene lost 7 bases, with 13 bases spanning the gap. The germline CDR1 and CDR2 sequences are MNHNY and SVGAGI (reference sequence).

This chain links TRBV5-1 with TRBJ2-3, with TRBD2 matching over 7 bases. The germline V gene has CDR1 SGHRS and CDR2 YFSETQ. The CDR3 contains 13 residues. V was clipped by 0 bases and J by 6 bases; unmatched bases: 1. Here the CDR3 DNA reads TGCGCCAGCAGCTTGGTGCGGGGGGATACGCAGTATTTT. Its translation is CASSLVRGDTQYF.

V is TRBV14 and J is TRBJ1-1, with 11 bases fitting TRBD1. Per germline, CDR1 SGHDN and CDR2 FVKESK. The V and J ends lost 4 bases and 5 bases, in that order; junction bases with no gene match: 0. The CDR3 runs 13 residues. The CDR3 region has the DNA TGTGCCAGCAGCCGGGACAGGGGGACTGAAGCTTTCTTT. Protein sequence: CASSRDRGTEAFF.

CDR3 amino acids: CASSPDMPRGNSPLHF. The CDR3, as DNA: TGTGCCAGTAGTCCAGACATGCCGAGGGGTAATTCACCCCTCCACTTT. V and J are TRBV19 and TRBJ1-6, with D possibly being TRBD1 (5 bases). In germline, CDR1 is LNHDA, CDR2 SQIVND (reference sequence). V dropped 5 bases and J dropped 6 bases, with 17 bases sitting between them. The CDR3 totals 16 residues.

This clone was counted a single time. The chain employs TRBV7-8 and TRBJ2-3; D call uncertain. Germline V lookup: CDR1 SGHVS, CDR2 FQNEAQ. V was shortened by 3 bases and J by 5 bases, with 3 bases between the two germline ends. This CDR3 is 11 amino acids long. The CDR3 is CASSLRDTQYF. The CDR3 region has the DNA TGTGCCAGCAGCTTGAGAGATACGCAGTATTTT.